The 4 T cell receptor beta chains below come from one sample, sequenced in a study of T cell responses to AZD1222 COVID-19 vaccine. Only in-frame clones appear in the TCRdb table, and some are missing; sequencing was by immunoSEQ multiplex PCR. This sample yields approximately 170,000 clones, of which approximately 93% are seen a single time; about 4% belongs to the top ten. The sequencing used peripheral blood, collected on day 0 of AZD1222 vaccination. These receptors originate from an adult in good health.

CDR3 DNA: TGTGCCAGCAGCCCTTGGGCCCTGCGCAACGAGCAGTACTTC. It yields the protein CASSPWALRNEQYF. The chain employs TRBV7-9 and TRBJ2-7, with D uncertain. This CDR3 has 14 amino acids. The V gene's germline CDR1 is SEHNR and CDR2 FQNEAQ (reference sequence). Trimming shortened V by 5 bases and J by 5 bases, and 16 bases separated the two germline ends.

The genes are TRBV11-1 and TRBJ1-1; a possible D gene is TRBD1 (5 bases). Trimming cost V 2 bases and J 6 bases, with 16 bases left between them. The CDR3 consists of 15 residues. Germline lookup yields CDR1 SGHAT and CDR2 FQDESV (reference sequence). The CDR3 DNA reads as TGTGCCAGCAGCTTAACAACAGGCCAATACTCTGAAGCTTTCTTT. This gives the protein CASSLTTGQYSEAFF.

The chain carries TRBV19 and TRBJ2-7, with D perhaps TRBD1 (6 bases). CDR1 and CDR2 (germline): LNHDA, SQIVND (reference sequence). This CDR3 contains 13 residues. V lost 6 bases, J lost 6 bases, and 15 bases lay in between. CDR3 loop: CASRAGTRGEQYF. CDR3 DNA: TGTGCCAGTAGGGCCGGGACAAGGGGCGAGCAGTACTTC.

The count of this clone is one. CDR3 sequence (DNA): TGTGCCAGCAGCCCCTCTTGGGGAGAAGCTTTCTTT. This gives the protein CASSPSWGEAFF. The chain recombines TRBV14 with TRBJ1-1; no clear D. Germline V CDR1 and CDR2: SGHDN, FVKESK. V was trimmed by 4 bases and J by 8 bases, leaving 11 bases between them. This CDR3 has 12 amino acids.